The source of this TCR beta chain is a study of tumor and adjacent non-tumor tissue in lung cancer. Study-level background: Patients comprised eleven to twelve adenocarcinoma, a couple of squamous cell carcinoma and 1 small cell lung cancer.

Germline V gene lookup returns CDR1 SGHDT and CDR2 YYEEEE. There are 17 residues in the CDR3. A remark on this clonotype: Its cognate antigen is unknown. Relative to the germline gene, one junction end is altered; a read error may explain this.

General study points: Top 100 clones took a larger repertoire share in normal lung. Patients with more diverse tumor TCRs had worse survival. Significantly higher TCR diversity was found in tumor than normal lung.

TCRbeta libraries were built with three rounds of nested PCR, modified from ARM-PCR. TCRdb analysed the multiplex PCR reads with MiXCR anew, one entry per CDR3 protein. The sample has 81,000 or so distinct CDR3 sequences; about 82% are singletons. RNA was extracted from bulk tissue without any cell sorting. The normal lung tissue was taken more than 3 cm from the tumor edge. Sequenced input: distant non-tumor lung tissue. This chain joins TRBV5-6 and TRBJ2-5; 9 nucleotides agree with TRBD2. This TCR came from a man aged 60 to 69 with non-small cell lung cancer. The CDR3, as DNA: TGTGCCAGCAGCTTGTGGGGCTCTGGAGTAGCGGGAGAGGCCCAGTACTTC. Residues: CASSLWGSGVAGEAQYF.